This entry is about one T cell receptor beta chain. Its specificity is not known. Germline and junction disagree at one end, which may indicate a read error. This CDR3 has 14 residues. Germline V gene lookup returns CDR1 SGHAT and CDR2 FQNNGV. Using its own MiXCR run on the 5' RACE reads, TCRdb lists one record per CDR3 protein. The table includes approximately 99,000 distinct CDR3 sequences, 15% to 20% detected once. This specimen belongs to a study of T-cell memory formation after mild COVID-19. Study conclusions and caveats: The study found contracting CD4+ clones mainly in CM and EM and contracting CD8+ clones in EMRA.

The clonotype comes from a man between 18 and 35 years old who had mild COVID-19 (a few samples of this study predate the infection). Cell type and time point are not known. The rearrangement uses TRBV11-2 and TRBJ2-7; possibly TRBD1 for D (6 bases). The source material was PBMCs or a T cell subset sorted from them (not recorded which). Here the CDR3 reads CDSSSGTLSYEQYF. DNA of the CDR3: TGTGACAGCAGCTCCGGGACACTCTCCTACGAGCAGTACTTC.